This T cell receptor beta chain was recorded in a study of cytomegalovirus exposure and HLA in healthy donors. Per the germline V gene, CDR1 is MNHNS and CDR2 is SASEGT. The length of the CDR3 is 16 residues. The V end was cut by 1 base, the J end by 0 bases, with 9 bases between. General study results and limits: Cytomegalovirus association was listed for about 180 TCR beta chains.

This table comes from immunoSEQ multiplex PCR, and its TCRdb copy is limited to in-frame clones, with some not included. This sample yields 200,000 or so clones, of which approximately 88% are seen a single time; less than 8.5% belongs to the top ten. Worth noting for this clone: Its antigen is as yet unknown.

The clonotype originates from a man between 18 and 29 years old in good health and CMV-seropositive. Sequencing was carried out using PBMCs. The chain couples TRBV6-1 to TRBJ2-2; tentatively, D is TRBD2 (6 bases). CDR3 sequence (DNA): TGTGCCAGCAGTGAAGGAGGCGGGACGAACACCGGGGAGCTGTTTTTT. Its protein is CASSEGGGTNTGELFF.